The clone carrying this T cell receptor beta chain was counted at least ten times. Its target is unknown. Using its own MiXCR run on the 5' RACE reads, TCRdb lists one record per CDR3 protein. The sample records some 21,000 distinct CDR3 sequences, around 6.2% being singletons. About a million sorted CD4+ or CD8+ T cells made each library. This sample is part of a study of neurological immune-mediated disorders. From germline, CDR1 is MNHEY and CDR2 SVGAGI. The CDR3 length is 15 residues. Germline trimming cut 2 bases from V and 3 bases from J; bases unmatched to any gene: 2. Study conclusions and caveats: The most TCR clonal expansion was seen in HTLV-1-associated myelopathy, whereas the least was seen in multiple sclerosis, below the level in healthy controls. None of the CDR3 amino acid sequences of expanded clones recurred across subjects, suggesting private repertoires in all groups.

This TCR was sampled from a young man in good health. The sequencing input was CD8+ T cells from blood. This chain connects TRBV6-5 to TRBJ2-1, with 9 bases fitting TRBD2. The CDR3 DNA is TGTGCCAGCAGTTACGAAGCGGGGGGCTACAATGAGCAGTTCTTC. This sequence encodes CASSYEAGGYNEQFF.